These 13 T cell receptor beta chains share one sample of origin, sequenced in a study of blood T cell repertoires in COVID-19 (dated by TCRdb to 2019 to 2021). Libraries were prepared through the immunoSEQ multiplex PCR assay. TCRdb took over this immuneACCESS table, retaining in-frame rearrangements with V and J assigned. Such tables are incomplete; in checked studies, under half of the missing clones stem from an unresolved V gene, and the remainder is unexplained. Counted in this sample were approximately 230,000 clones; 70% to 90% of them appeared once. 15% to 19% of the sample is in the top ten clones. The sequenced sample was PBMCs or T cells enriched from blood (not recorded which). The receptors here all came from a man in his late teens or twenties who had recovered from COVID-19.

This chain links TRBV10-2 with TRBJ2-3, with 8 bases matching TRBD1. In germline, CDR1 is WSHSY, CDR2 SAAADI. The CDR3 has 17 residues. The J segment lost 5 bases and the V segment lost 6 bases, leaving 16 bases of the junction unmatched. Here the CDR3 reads CASRDHRGAPSEDTQYF. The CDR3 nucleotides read TGCGCCAGCAGAGACCACAGGGGGGCCCCTAGCGAAGATACGCAGTATTTT.

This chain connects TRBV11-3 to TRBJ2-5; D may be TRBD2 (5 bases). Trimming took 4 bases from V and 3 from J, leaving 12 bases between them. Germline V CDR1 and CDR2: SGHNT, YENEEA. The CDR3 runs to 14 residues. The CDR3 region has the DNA TGTGCCAGCAGCTCCGGCCGGGGAGAAGAGACCCAGTACTTC. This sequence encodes CASSSGRGEETQYF.

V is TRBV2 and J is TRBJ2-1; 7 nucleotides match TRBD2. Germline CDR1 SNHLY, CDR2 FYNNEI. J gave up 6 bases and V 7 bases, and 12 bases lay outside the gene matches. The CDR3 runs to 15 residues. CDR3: CASKQRGLYRNEQFF. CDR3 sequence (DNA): TGTGCCAGCAAGCAGCGGGGTCTCTACCGCAATGAGCAGTTCTTC.

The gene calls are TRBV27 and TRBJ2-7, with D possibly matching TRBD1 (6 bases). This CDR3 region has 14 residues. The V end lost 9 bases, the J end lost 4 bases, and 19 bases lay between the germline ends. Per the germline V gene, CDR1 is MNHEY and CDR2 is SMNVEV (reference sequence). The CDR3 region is CASRPGQNFYEQYF. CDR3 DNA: TGTGCCAGTCGGCCGGGACAAAATTTTTACGAGCAGTACTTC.

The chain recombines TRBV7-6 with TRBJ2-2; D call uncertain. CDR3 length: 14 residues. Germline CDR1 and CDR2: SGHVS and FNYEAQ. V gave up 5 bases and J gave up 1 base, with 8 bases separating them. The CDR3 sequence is CASSPIVNTGELFF. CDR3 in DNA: TGTGCCAGCAGCCCCATTGTGAACACCGGGGAGCTGTTTTTT.

The CDR3 nucleotides are TGCGCCAGCAGCCCAGGACAGGGATACGCCTATGGCTACACCTTC. Protein sequence: CASSPGQGYAYGYTF. The chain recombines TRBV5-1 with TRBJ1-2; 8 bases line up with TRBD1. CDR3 length: 15 residues. The ends lost 4 bases at V and 4 bases at J; junction bases unmatched: 9. Germline V gives CDR1 SGHRS, CDR2 YFSETQ.

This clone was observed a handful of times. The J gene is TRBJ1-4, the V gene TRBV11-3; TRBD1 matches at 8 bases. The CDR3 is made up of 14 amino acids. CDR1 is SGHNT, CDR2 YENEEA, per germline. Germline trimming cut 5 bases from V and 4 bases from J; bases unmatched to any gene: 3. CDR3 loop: CASSRDRFNEKLFF. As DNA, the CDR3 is TGTGCCAGCAGCCGGGACAGGTTTAATGAAAAACTGTTTTTT.

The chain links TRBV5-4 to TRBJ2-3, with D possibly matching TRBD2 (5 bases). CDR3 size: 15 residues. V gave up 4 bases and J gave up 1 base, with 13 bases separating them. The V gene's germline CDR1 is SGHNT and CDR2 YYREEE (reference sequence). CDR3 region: CASSPLGAGTDTQYF. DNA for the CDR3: TGTGCCAGCAGCCCGCTAGGAGCGGGCACAGATACGCAGTATTTT.

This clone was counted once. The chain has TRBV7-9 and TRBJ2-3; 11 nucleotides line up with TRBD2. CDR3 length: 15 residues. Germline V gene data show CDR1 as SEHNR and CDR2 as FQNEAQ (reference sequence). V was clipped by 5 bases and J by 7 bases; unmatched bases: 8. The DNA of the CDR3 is TGTGCCAGCAGCCGGTCTACTAGCGGGGGACATACGCAGTATTTT. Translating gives CASSRSTSGGHTQYF.

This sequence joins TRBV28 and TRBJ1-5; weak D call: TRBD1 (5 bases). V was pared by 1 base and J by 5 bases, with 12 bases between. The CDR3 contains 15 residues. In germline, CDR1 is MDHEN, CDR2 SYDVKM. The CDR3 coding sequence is TGTGCCAGCAGTTTATTAGTAGGAGGGGATCAGCCCCAGCATTTT. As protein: CASSLLVGGDQPQHF.

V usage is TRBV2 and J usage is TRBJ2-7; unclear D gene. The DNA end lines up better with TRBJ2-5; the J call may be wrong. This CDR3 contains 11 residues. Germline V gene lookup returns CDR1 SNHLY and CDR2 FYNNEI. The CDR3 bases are TGTGCCAGCAGAACTAAGCGGACCCAGTACTTC. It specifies CASRTKRTQYF.

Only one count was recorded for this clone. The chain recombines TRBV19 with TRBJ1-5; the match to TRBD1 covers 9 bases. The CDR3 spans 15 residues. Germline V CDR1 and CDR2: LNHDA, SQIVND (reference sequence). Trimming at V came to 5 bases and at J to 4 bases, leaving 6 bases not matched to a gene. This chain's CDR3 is CASSVFGQGNQPQHF. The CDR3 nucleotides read TGTGCCAGTAGTGTCTTCGGACAGGGGAATCAGCCCCAGCATTTT.

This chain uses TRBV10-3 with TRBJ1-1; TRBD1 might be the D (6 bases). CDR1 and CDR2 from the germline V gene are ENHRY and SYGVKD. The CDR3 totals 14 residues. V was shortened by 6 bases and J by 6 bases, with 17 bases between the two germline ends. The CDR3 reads CAIRSKQGNPEAFF. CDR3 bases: TGTGCCATCAGGTCGAAACAGGGCAACCCTGAAGCTTTCTTT.